The source of this T cell receptor beta chain is a study of T-cell memory formation after mild COVID-19. This clonotype turned up a few times. Its target is unknown. 5'RACE, which relied on constant-segment primers, yielded TCR alpha and TCR beta cDNA libraries carrying sample barcodes and UMIs. TCRdb re-called the 5' RACE reads through MiXCR, storing one row per CDR3 protein. Of hundreds of thousands of distinct CDR3 sequences in the sample, around 15% are singletons; the top ten hold roughly 8.2%. The study's findings and limits: Contracting clones, day 15 to 85, had balanced CD4/CD8, and later expanders favored CD4+.

The V gene end was trimmed by 2 bases and the J gene end by 2 bases; junction bases not matched to a gene: 7. CDR1 and CDR2 (germline): SGHAT, FQNNGV. The length of the CDR3 is 16 residues. This rearrangement joins TRBV11-2 to TRBJ1-2; 8 nucleotides line up with TRBD1. Sample: PBMCs or a T cell subset sorted from them (not recorded which). This receptor was taken from an adult woman who had mild COVID-19 (a few samples of this study predate the infection). Cell type and time point are not known. As DNA, the CDR3 is TGTGCCAGCAGCTTAACTCCAGGGGGCGTCAACTATGGCTACACCTTC. This encodes CASSLTPGGVNYGYTF. The full variable domain, in which reference TRBV11-2 and TRBJ1-2 provide the parts outside the CDR3, is EAGVAQSPRYKIIEKRQSVAFWCNPISGHATLYWYQQILGQGPKLLIQFQNNGVVDDSQLPKDRFSAERLKGVDSTLKIQPAKLEDSAVYLCASSLTPGGVNYGYTFGSGTRLTVV.